This TCR beta chain comes out of a study of human T cells and chemical hapten exposure. At the level of the study: Among samples, TCR yields varied mainly because of small differences in pooled library volume. Study observations and caveats: The study found that DPC sensitization did not change TCRs above 1 in 1000 frequency.

Original data processing: Sample TCR counts, which ranged from roughly 23,224 to 750,000, had a median of approximately 94,000. TCRdb analysed the 5' RACE reads with MiXCR anew, one entry per CDR3 protein. TCRdb, not the authors, supplied the V and J calls. The repertoire has 150,000 or so distinct CDR3 sequences, roughly 4% of them found once; the top ten carry around 1.4%. The authors' total RNA extraction used unfractionated whole blood. The CDR3 extends over 17 amino acids. Germline values: CDR1 SGHDT, CDR2 YYEEEE. As regards this clonotype: Antigen unknown. The germline gene is not matched at one end of the junction; a read error may be the cause.

This TCR was sampled from a female donor in good health. The chain couples TRBV5-6 to TRBJ1-5; D is unclear. The CDR3 sequence: CASSRRARPVANQPKHF. CDR3 coding DNA: TGTGCCAGCAGCCGACGGGCTCGGCCAGTAGCGAATCAGCCCAAGCATTTT.